This is a list of T cell receptor beta chains from one sample in a study of blood T cells in healthy people across ages. One entry per CDR3 protein results from TCRdb running MiXCR on the 5' RACE reads. This table has more than 1,400,000 distinct CDR3 sequences, 40% to 50% appearing once. Sequenced input: blood. Receptor source: a woman under 30 in good health. CDR3s leave out the opening cysteine and the closing phenylalanine or tryptophan. The order of the fields is V gene, clone size, CDR3 protein. Only some rows state a clone size, as once, few, many or a class for expanded clones.

>TRBV2|NA
ASSGSNRGPEQF
>TRBV12-3/TRBV12-4|NA
ASSLVLAVNSGANVLT
>TRBV7-2|NA
ASSRQTGFMNTEAF
>TRBV5-6|NA
AGSLPQNNSPLH
>TRBV20-1|few
SAFRAGVVGETQY
>TRBV20-1|NA
SARPPESTYEQY
>TRBV11-2|NA
ASSLDSRSTSGGDLMVQY
>TRBV20-1|NA
SARSPRSSGANVLT
>TRBV14|NA
ASSQERASYNEQF
>TRBV6-5|NA
ASSYVSPLFSSYNEQY
>TRBV15|few
ATSTGGGTDTQY
>TRBV20-1|NA
SDRGRASVREQF
>TRBV3-1|NA
ASSQDFEGDGYT
>TRBV13|NA
ASIVTTAPYEQY
>TRBV10-3|few
AIGAGGASNEQF
>TRBV13|many
ASSSASGTSGRDTQY
>TRBV29-1|few
SVEGNGQPYEQY
>TRBV5-4|NA
ASSLGGGAEAEQF
>TRBV18|NA
ASSPQGWDEQF
>TRBV5-1|few
ASSLGPEGTTNEKLF
>TRBV4-3|NA
ASSQDRGVNNEQF
>TRBV20-1|NA
SARDRGTEAF
>TRBV6-2/TRBV6-3|NA
ASSYSTGTNTGELF
>TRBV5-6|once
ASRLLETSGPYEQY
>TRBV5-6|NA
ASSLLAGEETQY
>TRBV3-1|few
ASSQVAGWGSVEKLF
>TRBV27|NA
ASSSGGFDEQY
>TRBV20-1|few
SASSTGGLGEAF
>TRBV27|NA
ASARTSGSYRYEQY
>TRBV12-3/TRBV12-4|NA
ASIHRARSTEAF
>TRBV6-6|NA
ASRLTGKAAKNIQY
>TRBV7-9|few
ASSLVPTGLSHSPLH
>TRBV7-9|NA
ASSTRDIEAF
>TRBV12-3/TRBV12-4|NA
ASVDGVGTEAF
>TRBV10-3|NA
AIRGPGQGSTEAF
>TRBV30|NA
AWSVQNYEQY
>TRBV11-2|NA
ASRPPGPPQETQY
>TRBV20-1|few
SAQDLQGNGYT
>TRBV21-1|few
ASSTAELREQY
>TRBV24-1|few
ATSDFKDTQY
>TRBV5-1|NA
ASSLDKLYNEQF
>TRBV7-8|few
ASSLPRGTPQADTQY
>TRBV6-2/TRBV6-3|few
ASRQGSTEAF
>TRBV20-1|NA
SASRGTQTNTEAF
>TRBV20-1|NA
SAQTASGADVLT
>TRBV7-3|few
ASSLQGAENTEAF
>TRBV5-4|NA
ASSRGGLTYEQY
>TRBV6-5|NA
ASTSGLDYNEQF
>TRBV5-1|once
ASQPGTGDGYT
>TRBV6-6|few
ASTWTGNGYT
>TRBV9|NA
ASGLAGWQETQY
>TRBV20-1|few
SARDRTSAYYNEQF
>TRBV7-2|NA
ACSFKTGGRGQPQH